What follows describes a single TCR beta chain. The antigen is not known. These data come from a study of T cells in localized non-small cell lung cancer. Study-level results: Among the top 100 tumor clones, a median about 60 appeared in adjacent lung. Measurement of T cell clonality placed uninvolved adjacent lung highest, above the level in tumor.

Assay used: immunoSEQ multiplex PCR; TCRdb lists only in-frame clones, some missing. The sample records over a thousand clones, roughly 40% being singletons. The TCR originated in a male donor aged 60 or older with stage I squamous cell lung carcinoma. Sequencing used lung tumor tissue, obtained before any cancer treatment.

The CDR3 nucleotides are TGCGCCAGCAGCCAAGATCGTTTGCAGCAGTTCTTC. Translated, it gives CASSQDRLQQFF. V and J are TRBV4-1 and TRBJ2-1; D uncertain. Between the trimmed V and J ends, which lost 0 bases and 11 bases, there was a span of 8 bases. The germline V gene encodes CDR1 MGHRA and CDR2 YSYEKL. This CDR3 contains 12 residues.